The 6 T cell receptor beta chains reported below all come from one sample, sequenced in a study of T cells in Graves' hyperthyroidism and ophthalmopathy. TCR beta CDR3 regions were amplified from RNA. HTBI primers were the set used in a first-round RT-PCR of the TCR CDR3. TCRdb ran MiXCR on the multiplex PCR reads and lists one entry per CDR3 protein. This sample has under 450,000 distinct CDR3 sequences, with roughly 13% found just once. Material: blood. These receptors came from a man aged 25 to 45 with Graves' hyperthyroidism that later progressed to Graves' ophthalmopathy.

J is TRBJ1-6 and V is TRBV18; TRBD1 matches at 7 bases. The V gene end was trimmed by 1 base and the J gene end by 10 bases; junction bases not matched to a gene: 10. Germline values: CDR1 KGHSH, CDR2 LQKENI. This CDR3 contains 16 residues. CDR3 protein: CASSPLDRSKHSPLHF. CDR3 bases: TGTGCCAGCTCACCACTGGACAGGTCCAAGCACTCACCCCTCCACTTT.

This clonotype has ten or more counts. V and J are TRBV11-3 and TRBJ1-6; 9 bases map to TRBD1. CDR3 length: 15 residues. Germline V CDR1 and CDR2: SGHNT, YENEEA. Trimming cost V 3 bases and J 7 bases; bases outside gene matches: 4. CDR3 bases: TGTGCCAGCAGCTTCGGGACAGGGCACAATTCACCCCTCCACTTT. Amino acids: CASSFGTGHNSPLHF.

V and J are TRBV10-3 and TRBJ2-1, with D unclear. The CDR3 contains 16 residues. Trimming took 5 bases from V and 0 from J, leaving 14 bases between them. The germline gives CDR1 ENHRY, CDR2 SYGVKD. CDR3 sequence reads: CAISQGIHSSYNEQFF. The CDR3 DNA reads as TGTGCCATCAGTCAAGGGATACACAGCTCCTACAATGAGCAGTTCTTC.

The V and J genes are TRBV28 and TRBJ1-6; 7 positions match TRBD1. The germline gives CDR1 MDHEN, CDR2 SYDVKM. The length of the CDR3 is 15 residues. The V gene end was trimmed by 8 bases and the J gene end by 4 bases; junction bases not matched to a gene: 8. The CDR3 loop is CASYPGTAYNSPLHF. CDR3 bases: TGTGCCAGCTACCCCGGGACAGCTTATAATTCACCCCTCCACTTT.

Comment on this clonotype: A much larger clone sits a single nucleotide away, making a read error possible. V and J are TRBV10-3 and TRBJ2-2; 8 bases are shared with TRBD1. The CDR3 contains 15 residues. Germline V CDR1 and CDR2: ENHRY, SYGVKD. The CDR3 loop is CASSYSTGETGELFF. In DNA, the CDR3 is TGTGCCAGCAGTTACTCGACAGGGGAAACCGGGGAGCTGTTTTTT.

At least ten counts were recorded for this clonotype. DNA for the CDR3: TGTGCCATTCCAAAATCCGGGACAGGGGGCAGCGAGCAGTACTTC. Protein sequence: CAIPKSGTGGSEQYF. This rearrangement joins TRBV6-1 to TRBJ2-7, with 12 bases that match TRBD1. The CDR3 is made up of 15 amino acids. Trimming removed 10 bases from V and 6 bases from J; junction bases left unmatched: 13. The germline CDR1 and CDR2 sequences are MNHNS and SASEGT.